The next 19 T cell receptor beta chains were all read from a single sample in a study of CXCR3-negative and CXCR3-positive naive CD8 T cells. Study-wide points: Compared with CXCR3-negative naive cells, CXCR3-positive naive cells showed more hydrophobic TRB CDR3s.

Researchers prepared the TRB cDNA libraries using 5' RACE with UMI labels. From the 5' RACE reads, TCRdb lists one entry per CDR3 protein and no DNA. This sample's table has over 150,000 distinct CDR3 sequences. Antigens for these TCRs are unknown. Sample: naive CXCR3+ CD8+ T cells from blood. Subset noted: CD45RO-CCR7+CD27+CD95- naive CD8+ T cells expressing CXCR3 (TNR3+). These receptors originate from a human donor in good health. Some clones in this sample may be carry-over from other donors' samples.

The chain recombines TRBV29-1 with TRBJ2-7. The length of the CDR3 is 15 residues. Germline loops: CDR1 SQVTM, CDR2 ANQGSEA. Here the CDR3 reads CSVESLWGDLYEQYF.

This chain joins TRBV7-9 and TRBJ2-5; the D gene TCRdb calls, TRBD1, cannot be checked with no DNA. Germline CDR1 reads SEHNR; CDR2 reads FQNEAQ (reference sequence). The CDR3 contains 14 residues. Here the CDR3 reads CASSPKQGQETQYF.

The CDR3 protein is CASSSTPLLVSGGRYNEQFF. The chain employs TRBV28 and TRBJ2-1; TCRdb reports TRBD2, a call that lacks DNA to check it against. This CDR3 comprises 20 residues. The germline V gene encodes CDR1 MDHEN and CDR2 SYDVKM.

This chain joins TRBV5-5 and TRBJ2-7; TCRdb's D call of TRBD1 is untestable without DNA. Germline lookup yields CDR1 SGHKS and CDR2 YYEKEE (reference sequence). The CDR3 has 14 residues. The CDR3 sequence is CASSQGQSPGEQYF.

J is TRBJ2-7 and V is TRBV28; TCRdb's assignment of TRBD1 cannot be checked, as there is no DNA. The CDR3 runs 14 residues. CDR1 is MDHEN, CDR2 SYDVKM, per germline. The CDR3 loop reads CASSRDRGFHEQYF.

V gene TRBV28 combines with J gene TRBJ2-7. This CDR3 region has 13 residues. Per the germline V gene, CDR1 is MDHEN and CDR2 is SYDVKM. CDR3 sequence reads: CASSLFSSYEQYF.

This chain connects TRBV9 to TRBJ2-5; TCRdb lists TRBD2, though no DNA is available to test this call. The length of the CDR3 is 16 residues. Germline CDR1 reads SGDLS; CDR2 reads YYNGEE. The CDR3 sequence: CASSVGGGGAGETQYF. The full variable domain, its missing parts supplied by reference TRBV9 and TRBJ2-5, is DSGVTQTPKHLITATGQRVTLRCSPRSGDLSVYWYQQSLDQGLQFLIQYYNGEERAKGNILERFSAQQFPDLHSELNLSSLELGDSALYFCASSVGGGGAGETQYFGPGTRLLVL.

CDR3 residues: CSAANRGVFSDEQYF. The chain has TRBV20-1 and TRBJ2-7; lacking DNA, the TRBD1 call made by TCRdb goes unchecked. Germline CDR1 reads DFQATT; CDR2 reads SNEGSKA (reference sequence). The CDR3 spans 15 residues.

The CDR3 sequence: CATGGESSYNEQFF. The rearrangement links TRBV2 to TRBJ2-1; the TRBD2 assignment by TCRdb is unverifiable without DNA. The CDR3 totals 14 residues. Germline values: CDR1 SNHLY, CDR2 FYNNEI.

The chain joins TRBV29-1 to TRBJ2-6; the TCRdb D gene call, TRBD1, has no DNA to confirm it. The CDR3 covers 14 residues. Per germline, CDR1 SQVTM and CDR2 ANQGSEA. The CDR3 sequence: CSVGGESGANVLTF.

The rearrangement uses TRBV2 and TRBJ2-3; TCRdb calls TRBD2, which cannot be checked without DNA. The germline V gene encodes CDR1 SNHLY and CDR2 FYNNEI. This CDR3 has 15 residues. CDR3 in amino acids: CASSEPSGTVDTQYF.

V usage is TRBV12-3 or TRBV12-4 and J usage is TRBJ1-1; with no DNA, the TCRdb D assignment of TRBD1 cannot be verified. This CDR3 has 17 residues. The CDR3 here is CASSPRTGEASPREAFF.

The rearrangement joins TRBV9 to TRBJ2-3; TCRdb proposes TRBD2, but this gene call is untestable without DNA. This CDR3 is 16 amino acids long. Germline lookup yields CDR1 SGDLS and CDR2 YYNGEE. The CDR3 here is CASSIGTSGSADTQYF.

This chain links TRBV7-9 with TRBJ2-5; checking the TCRdb D call of TRBD1 is not possible without DNA. The CDR3 consists of 14 residues. Looked up from germline, CDR1 is SEHNR and CDR2 is FQNEAQ (reference sequence). The CDR3 is CASSLADRRETQYF.

The chain recombines TRBV29-1 with TRBJ2-3. Germline V gene sequence: CDR1 SQVTM, CDR2 ANQGSEA. The CDR3 runs 14 residues. CDR3 region: CSVEAGTSTDTQYF.

The chain carries TRBV12-3 or TRBV12-4 and TRBJ2-7. This CDR3 contains 13 residues. The CDR3 sequence: CASSWSRGYEQYF.

This sequence joins TRBV5-5 and TRBJ1-2; the TRBD1 assignment by TCRdb is unverifiable without DNA. Per the germline V gene, CDR1 is SGHKS and CDR2 is YYEKEE (reference sequence). The length of the CDR3 is 13 residues. CDR3 residues: CASRDTTNYGYTF.

The chain recombines TRBV20-1 with TRBJ2-1; TCRdb calls TRBD2, which cannot be checked without DNA. Looked up from germline, CDR1 is DFQATT and CDR2 is SNEGSKA (reference sequence). The CDR3 runs to 14 residues. The CDR3 protein is CSARVPTSFNEQFF.

The V and J genes are TRBV5-1 and TRBJ2-2; the TCRdb D gene call, TRBD1, has no DNA to confirm it. In germline, CDR1 is SGHRS, CDR2 YFSETQ. This CDR3 comprises 14 residues. CDR3 region: CASSGTGGTGELFF.